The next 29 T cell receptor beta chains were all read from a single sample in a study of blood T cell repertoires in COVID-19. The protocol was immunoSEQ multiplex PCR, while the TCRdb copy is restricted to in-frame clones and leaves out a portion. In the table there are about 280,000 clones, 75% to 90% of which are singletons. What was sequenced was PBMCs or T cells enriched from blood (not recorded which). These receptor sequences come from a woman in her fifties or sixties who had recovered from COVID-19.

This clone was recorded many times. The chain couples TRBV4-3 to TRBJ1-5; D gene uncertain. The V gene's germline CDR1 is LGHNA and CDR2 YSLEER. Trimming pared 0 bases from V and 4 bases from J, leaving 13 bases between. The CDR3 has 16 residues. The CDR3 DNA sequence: TGCGCCAGCAGCCAAGATCTTCGGGGAGGGAATCAGCCCCAGCATTTT. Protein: CASSQDLRGGNQPQHF.

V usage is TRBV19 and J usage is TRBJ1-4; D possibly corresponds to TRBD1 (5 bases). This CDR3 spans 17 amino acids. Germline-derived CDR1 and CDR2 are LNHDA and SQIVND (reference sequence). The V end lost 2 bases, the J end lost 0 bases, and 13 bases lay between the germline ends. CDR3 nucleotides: TGTGCCAGTAGTATAACGACAGTCGGAGCAACTAATGAAAAACTGTTTTTT. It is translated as CASSITTVGATNEKLFF.

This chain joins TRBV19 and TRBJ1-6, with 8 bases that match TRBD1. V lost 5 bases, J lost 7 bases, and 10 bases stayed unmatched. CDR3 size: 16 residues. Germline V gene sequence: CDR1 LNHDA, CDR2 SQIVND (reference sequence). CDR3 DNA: TGTGCCAGTAGTCCGATCTGGACAGGGCAAAATTCACCCCTCCACTTT. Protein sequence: CASSPIWTGQNSPLHF.

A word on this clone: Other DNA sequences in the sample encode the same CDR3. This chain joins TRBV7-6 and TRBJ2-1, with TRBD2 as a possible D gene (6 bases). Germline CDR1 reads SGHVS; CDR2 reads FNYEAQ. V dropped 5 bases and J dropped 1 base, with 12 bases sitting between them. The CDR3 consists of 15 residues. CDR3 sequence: CASSPTGVSYNEQFF. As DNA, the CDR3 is TGTGCCAGCAGCCCCACGGGGGTGTCCTACAATGAGCAGTTCTTC.

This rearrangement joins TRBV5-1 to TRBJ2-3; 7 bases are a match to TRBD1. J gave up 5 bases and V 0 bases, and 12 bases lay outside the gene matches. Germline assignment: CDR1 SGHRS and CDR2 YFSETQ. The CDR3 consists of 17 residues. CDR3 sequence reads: CASSLEGAGLALDTQYF. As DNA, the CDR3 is TGCGCCAGCAGCTTGGAGGGGGCGGGCCTCGCACTAGATACGCAGTATTTT.

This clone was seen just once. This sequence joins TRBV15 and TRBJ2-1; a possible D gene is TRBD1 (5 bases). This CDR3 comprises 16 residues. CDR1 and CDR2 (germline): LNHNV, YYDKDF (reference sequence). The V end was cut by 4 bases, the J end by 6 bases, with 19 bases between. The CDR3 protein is CATSKDIVLGGNEQFF. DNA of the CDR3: TGTGCCACCAGCAAGGACATCGTTCTGGGTGGCAATGAGCAGTTCTTC.

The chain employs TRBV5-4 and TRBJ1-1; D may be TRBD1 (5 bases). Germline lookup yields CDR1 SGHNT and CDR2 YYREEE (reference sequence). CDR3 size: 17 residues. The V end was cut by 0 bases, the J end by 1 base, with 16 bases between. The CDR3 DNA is TGTGCCAGCAGCTTGGGGGCGGCAGGGCTCCAGAACACTGAAGCTTTCTTT. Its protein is CASSLGAAGLQNTEAFF.

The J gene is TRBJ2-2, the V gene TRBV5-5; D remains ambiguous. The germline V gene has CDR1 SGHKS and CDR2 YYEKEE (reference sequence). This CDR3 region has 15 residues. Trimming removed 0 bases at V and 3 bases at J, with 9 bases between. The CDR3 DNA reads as TGTGCCAGCAGCTTGGAGAGACTGCACACCGGGGAGCTGTTTTTT. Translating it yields CASSLERLHTGELFF. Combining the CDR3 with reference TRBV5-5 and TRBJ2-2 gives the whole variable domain DAGVTQSPTHLIKTRGQQVTLRCSPISGHKSVSWYQQVLGQGPQFIFQYYEKEERGRGNFPDRFSARQFPNYSSELNVNALLLGDSALYLCASSLERLHTGELFFGEGSRLTVL.

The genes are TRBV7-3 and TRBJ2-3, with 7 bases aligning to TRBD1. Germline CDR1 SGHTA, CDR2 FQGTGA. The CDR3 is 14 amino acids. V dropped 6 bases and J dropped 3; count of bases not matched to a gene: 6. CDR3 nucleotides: TGTGCCAGCAGTCAAGACAGGGTAACAGATACGCAGTATTTT. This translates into CASSQDRVTDTQYF. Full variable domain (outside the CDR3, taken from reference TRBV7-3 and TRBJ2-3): GAGVSQTPSNKVTEKGKYVELRCDPISGHTALYWYRQSLGQGPEFLIYFQGTGAADDSGLPNDRFFAVRPEGSVSTLKIQRTERGDSAVYLCASSQDRVTDTQYFGPGTRLTVL.

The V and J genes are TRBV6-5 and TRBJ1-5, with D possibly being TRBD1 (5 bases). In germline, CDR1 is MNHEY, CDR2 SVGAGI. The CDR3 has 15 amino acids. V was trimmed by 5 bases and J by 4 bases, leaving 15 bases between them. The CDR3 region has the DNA TGTGCCAGCAGTCCCGGGGTGGGGGGGAATCAGCCCCAGCATTTT. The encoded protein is CASSPGVGGNQPQHF.

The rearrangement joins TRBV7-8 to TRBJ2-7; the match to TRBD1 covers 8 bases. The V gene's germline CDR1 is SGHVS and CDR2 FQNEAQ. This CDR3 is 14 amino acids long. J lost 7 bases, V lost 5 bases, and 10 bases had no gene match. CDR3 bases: TGTGCCAGCAGCCGCACGACAGGGGCGGGGGAGCAGTACTTC. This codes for CASSRTTGAGEQYF.

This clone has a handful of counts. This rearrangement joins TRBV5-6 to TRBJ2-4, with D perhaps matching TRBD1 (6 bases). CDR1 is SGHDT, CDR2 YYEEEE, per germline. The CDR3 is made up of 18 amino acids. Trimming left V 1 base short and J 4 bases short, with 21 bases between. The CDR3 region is CASSLRPVRGAAKNIQYF. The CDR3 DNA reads TGTGCCAGCAGCTTGCGCCCGGTCAGGGGAGCCGCAAAAAACATTCAGTACTTC.

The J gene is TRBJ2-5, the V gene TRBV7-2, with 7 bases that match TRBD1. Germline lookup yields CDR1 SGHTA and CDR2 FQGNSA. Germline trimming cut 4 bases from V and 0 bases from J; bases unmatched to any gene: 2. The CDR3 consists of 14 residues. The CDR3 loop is CASSYTGDQETQYF. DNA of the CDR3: TGTGCCAGCAGCTATACAGGGGACCAAGAGACCCAGTACTTC.

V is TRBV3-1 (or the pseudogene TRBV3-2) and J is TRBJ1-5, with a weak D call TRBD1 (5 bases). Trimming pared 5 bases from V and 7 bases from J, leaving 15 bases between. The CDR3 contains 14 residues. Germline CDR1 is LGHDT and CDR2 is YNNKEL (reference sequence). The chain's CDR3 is CASSGSPQGQPQHF. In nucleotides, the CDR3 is TGTGCCAGCAGCGGCTCCCCTCAGGGCCAGCCCCAGCATTTT.

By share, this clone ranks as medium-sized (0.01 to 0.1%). In nucleotides, the CDR3 is TGCGCCAGCAGCCAAACCCTCGGACAGGGAGGGGACTATGGCTACACCTTC. Its protein is CASSQTLGQGGDYGYTF. The genes are TRBV4-1 and TRBJ1-2; TRBD1 aligns across 8 bases. Germline V gene sequence: CDR1 MGHRA, CDR2 YSYEKL. Germline trimming cut 2 bases from V and 3 bases from J; bases unmatched to any gene: 11. The CDR3 is 17 amino acids.

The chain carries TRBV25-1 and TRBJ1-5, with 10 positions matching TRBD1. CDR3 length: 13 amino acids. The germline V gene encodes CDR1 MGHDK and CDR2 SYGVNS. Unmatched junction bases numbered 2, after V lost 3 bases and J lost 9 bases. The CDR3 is CASSETGGTPQHF. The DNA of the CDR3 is TGTGCCAGCAGTGAGACAGGGGGCACGCCCCAGCATTTT.

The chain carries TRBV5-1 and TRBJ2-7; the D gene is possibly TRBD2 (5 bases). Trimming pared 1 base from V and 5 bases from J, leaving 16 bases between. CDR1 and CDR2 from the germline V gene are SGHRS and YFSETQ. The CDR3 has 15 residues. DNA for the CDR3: TGCGCCAGCAGCTTGTTCGGGGATTTAGAAAACGAGCAGTACTTC. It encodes CASSLFGDLENEQYF.

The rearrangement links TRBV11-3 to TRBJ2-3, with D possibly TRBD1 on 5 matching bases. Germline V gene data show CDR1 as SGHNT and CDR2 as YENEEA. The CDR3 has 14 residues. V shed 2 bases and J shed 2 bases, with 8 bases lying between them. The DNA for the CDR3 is TGTGCCAGCAGCTTACAGGGCCCCACAGATACGCAGTATTTT. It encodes CASSLQGPTDTQYF.

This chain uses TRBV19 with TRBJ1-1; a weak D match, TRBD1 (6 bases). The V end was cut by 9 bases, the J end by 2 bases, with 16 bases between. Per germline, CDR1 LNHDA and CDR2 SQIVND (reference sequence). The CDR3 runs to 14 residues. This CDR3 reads CASRRLTGNTEAFF. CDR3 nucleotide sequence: TGTGCCAGCAGGAGACTGACAGGTAACACTGAAGCTTTCTTT.

The CDR3 nucleotides read TGTGCCAGCAGCCAAGTCACAGGGAATGCCCGGGGGGACCCCTTAATTTTCAAAGAGACCCAGTACTTC. It encodes CASSQVTGNARGDPLIFKETQYF. This rearrangement joins TRBV3-1 (or the pseudogene TRBV3-2) to TRBJ2-5, with D possibly being TRBD2 (7 bases). The CDR3 runs to 23 residues. Per germline, CDR1 LGHDT and CDR2 YNNKEL (reference sequence). Trimming stripped 1 base from V and 3 bases from J, with 36 bases between.

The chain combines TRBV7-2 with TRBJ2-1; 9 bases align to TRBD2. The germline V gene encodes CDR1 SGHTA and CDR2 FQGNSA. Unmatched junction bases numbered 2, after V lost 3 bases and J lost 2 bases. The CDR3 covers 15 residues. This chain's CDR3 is CASSFSSGTYNEQFF. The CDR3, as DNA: TGTGCCAGCAGCTTCTCTAGCGGGACCTACAATGAGCAGTTCTTC.

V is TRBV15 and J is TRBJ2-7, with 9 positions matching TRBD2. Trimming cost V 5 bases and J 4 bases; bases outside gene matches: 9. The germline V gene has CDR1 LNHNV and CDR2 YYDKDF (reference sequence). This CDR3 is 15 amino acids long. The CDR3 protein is CATSAGLAGSYEQYF. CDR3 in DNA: TGTGCCACCAGCGCGGGACTAGCTGGCTCATACGAGCAGTACTTC.

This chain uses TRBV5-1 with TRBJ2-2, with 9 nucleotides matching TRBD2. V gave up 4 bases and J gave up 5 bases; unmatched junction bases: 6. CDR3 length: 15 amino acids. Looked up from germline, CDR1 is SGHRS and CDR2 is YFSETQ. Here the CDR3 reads CASSPGTSWTGELFF. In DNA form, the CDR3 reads TGCGCCAGCAGCCCGGGGACTAGCTGGACCGGGGAGCTGTTTTTT.

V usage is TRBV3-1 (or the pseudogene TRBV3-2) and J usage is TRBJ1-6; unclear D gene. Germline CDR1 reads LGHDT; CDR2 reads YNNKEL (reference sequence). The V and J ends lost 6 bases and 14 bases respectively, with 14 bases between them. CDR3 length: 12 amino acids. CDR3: CASRAGRGTLHF. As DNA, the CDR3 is TGTGCCAGCAGGGCGGGTCGGGGAACCCTCCACTTT.

The CDR3 DNA sequence: TGTGCCAGCACCCAAGAGAGCTATAGCAATCAGCCCCAGCATTTT. Protein product: CASTQESYSNQPQHF. The J gene is TRBJ1-5, the V gene TRBV2; unclear D gene. Germline V gene sequence: CDR1 SNHLY, CDR2 FYNNEI. Trimming removed 7 bases from V and 0 bases from J, with 13 bases in between. The CDR3 contains 15 residues.

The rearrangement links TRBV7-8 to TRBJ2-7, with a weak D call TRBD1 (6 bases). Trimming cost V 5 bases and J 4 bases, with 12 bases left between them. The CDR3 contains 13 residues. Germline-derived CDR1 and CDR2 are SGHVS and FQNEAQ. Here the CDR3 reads CASSRTGFYEQYF. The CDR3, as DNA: TGTGCCAGCAGCAGAACAGGGTTTTACGAGCAGTACTTC. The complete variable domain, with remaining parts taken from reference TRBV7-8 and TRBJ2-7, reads GAGVSQSPRYKVAKRGQDVALRCDPISGHVSLFWYQQALGQGPEFLTYFQNEAQLDKSGLPSDRFFAERPEGSVSTLKIQRTQQEDSAVYLCASSRTGFYEQYFGPGTRLTVT.

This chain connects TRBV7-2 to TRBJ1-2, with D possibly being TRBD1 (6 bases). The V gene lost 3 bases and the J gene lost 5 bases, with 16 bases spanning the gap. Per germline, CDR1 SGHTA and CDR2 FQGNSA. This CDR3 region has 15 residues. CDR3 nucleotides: TGTGCCAGCAGCTTGACGTCAGGGGATCAATATGGCTACACCTTC. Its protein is CASSLTSGDQYGYTF.

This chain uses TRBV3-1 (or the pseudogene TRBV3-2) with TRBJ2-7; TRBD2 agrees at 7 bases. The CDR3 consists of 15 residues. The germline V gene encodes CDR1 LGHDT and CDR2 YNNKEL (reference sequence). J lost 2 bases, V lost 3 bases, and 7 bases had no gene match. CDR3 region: CASSHPREVAYEQYF. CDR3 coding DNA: TGTGCCAGCAGCCATCCCCGGGAGGTAGCCTACGAGCAGTACTTC.

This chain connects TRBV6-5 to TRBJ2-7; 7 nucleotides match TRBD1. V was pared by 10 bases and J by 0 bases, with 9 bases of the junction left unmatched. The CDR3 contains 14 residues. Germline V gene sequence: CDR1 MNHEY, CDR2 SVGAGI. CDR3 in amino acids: CATYRGFFSYEQYF. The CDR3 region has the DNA TGTGCCACCTACAGGGGCTTCTTCTCCTACGAGCAGTACTTC.